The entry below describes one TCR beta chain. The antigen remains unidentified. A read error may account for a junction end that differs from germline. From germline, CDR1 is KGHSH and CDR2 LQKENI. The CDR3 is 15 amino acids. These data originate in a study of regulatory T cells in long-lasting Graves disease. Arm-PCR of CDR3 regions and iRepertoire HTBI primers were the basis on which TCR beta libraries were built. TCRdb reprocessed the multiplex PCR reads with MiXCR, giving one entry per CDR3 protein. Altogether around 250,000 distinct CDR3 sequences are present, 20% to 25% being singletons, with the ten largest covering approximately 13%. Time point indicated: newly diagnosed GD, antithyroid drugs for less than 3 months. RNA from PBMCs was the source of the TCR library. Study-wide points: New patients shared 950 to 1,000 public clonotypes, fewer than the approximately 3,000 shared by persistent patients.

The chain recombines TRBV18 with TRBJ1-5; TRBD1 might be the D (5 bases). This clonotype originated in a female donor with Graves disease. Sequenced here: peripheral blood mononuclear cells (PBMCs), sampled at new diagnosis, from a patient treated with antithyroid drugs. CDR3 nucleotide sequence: TGTGCCAGCTCACCGGCCCTAGGGGAAGATCAGTCCCAGCATTTT. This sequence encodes CASSPALGEDQSQHF.